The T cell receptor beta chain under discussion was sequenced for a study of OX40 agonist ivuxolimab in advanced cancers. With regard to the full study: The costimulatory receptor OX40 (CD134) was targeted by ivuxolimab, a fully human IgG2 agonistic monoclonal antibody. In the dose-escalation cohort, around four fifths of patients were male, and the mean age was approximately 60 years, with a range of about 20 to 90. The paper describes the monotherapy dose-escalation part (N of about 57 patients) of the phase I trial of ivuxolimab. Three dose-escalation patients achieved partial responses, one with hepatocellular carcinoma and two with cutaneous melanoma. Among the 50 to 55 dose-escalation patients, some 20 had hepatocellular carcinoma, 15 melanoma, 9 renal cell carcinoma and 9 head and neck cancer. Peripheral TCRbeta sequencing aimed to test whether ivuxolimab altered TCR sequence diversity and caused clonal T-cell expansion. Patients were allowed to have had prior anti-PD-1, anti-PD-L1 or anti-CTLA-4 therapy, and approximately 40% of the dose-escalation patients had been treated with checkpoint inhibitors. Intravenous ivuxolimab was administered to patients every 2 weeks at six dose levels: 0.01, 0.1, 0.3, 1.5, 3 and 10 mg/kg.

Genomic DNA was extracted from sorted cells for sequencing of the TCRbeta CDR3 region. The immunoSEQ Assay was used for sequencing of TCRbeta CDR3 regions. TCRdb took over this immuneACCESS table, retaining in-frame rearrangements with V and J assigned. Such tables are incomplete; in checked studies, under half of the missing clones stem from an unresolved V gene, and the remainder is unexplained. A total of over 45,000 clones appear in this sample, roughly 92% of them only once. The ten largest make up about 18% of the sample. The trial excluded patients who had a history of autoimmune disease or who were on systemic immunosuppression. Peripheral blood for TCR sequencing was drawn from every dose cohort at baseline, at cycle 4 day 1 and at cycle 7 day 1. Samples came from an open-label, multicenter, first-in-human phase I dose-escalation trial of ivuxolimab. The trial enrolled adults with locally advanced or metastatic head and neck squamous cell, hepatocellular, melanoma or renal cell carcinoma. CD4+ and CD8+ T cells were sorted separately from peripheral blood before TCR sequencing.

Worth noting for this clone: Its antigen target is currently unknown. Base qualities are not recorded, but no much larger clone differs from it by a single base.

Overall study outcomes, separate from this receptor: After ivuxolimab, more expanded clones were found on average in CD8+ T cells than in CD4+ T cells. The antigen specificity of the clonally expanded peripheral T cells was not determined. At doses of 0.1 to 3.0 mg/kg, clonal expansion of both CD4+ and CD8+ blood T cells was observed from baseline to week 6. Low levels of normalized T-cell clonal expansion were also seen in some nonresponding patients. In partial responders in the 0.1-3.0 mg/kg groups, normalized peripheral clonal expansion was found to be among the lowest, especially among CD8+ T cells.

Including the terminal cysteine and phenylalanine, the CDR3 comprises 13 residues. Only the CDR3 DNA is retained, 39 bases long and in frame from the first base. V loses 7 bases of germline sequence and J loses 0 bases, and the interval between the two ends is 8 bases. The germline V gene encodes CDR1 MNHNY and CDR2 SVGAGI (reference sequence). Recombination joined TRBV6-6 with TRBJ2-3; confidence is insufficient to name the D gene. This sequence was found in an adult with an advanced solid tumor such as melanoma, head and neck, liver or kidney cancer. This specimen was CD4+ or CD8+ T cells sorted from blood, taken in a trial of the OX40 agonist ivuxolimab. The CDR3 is CASTKGSTDTQYF. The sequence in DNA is TGTGCCAGCACCAAGGGCAGCACAGATACGCAGTATTTT.